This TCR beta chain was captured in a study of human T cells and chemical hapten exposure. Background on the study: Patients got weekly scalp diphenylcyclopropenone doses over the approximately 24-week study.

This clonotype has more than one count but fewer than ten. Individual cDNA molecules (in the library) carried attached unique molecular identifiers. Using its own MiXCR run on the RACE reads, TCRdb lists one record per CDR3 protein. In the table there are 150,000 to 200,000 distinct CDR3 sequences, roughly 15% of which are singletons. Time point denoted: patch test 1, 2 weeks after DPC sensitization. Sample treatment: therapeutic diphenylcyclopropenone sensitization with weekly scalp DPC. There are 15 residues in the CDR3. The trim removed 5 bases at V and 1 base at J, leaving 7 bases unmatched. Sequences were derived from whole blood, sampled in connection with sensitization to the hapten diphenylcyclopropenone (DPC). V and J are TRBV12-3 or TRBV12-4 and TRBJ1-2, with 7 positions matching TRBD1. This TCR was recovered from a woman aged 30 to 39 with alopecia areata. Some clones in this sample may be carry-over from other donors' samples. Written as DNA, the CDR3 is TGTGCCAGCAGTCCAGGGGGGAAGGTTAACTATGGCTACACCTTC. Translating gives CASSPGGKVNYGYTF.